This TCR beta chain was recovered during a study of T and B cells in COVID-19 patients. For the study at large: COVID-19 patients gave peripheral blood either during active infection or after recovery. Whole-study results and caveats: The recovered cohort had under 3,000 exclusive TCR clusters, including approximately 31 low generation probability clusters. Early severe-case samples and blood from mildly ill patients during symptoms were in short supply. Patients with COVID-19 reportedly showed strongly skewed T cell receptor beta variable and joining gene usage.

From blood, roughly 220-550 ng of genomic DNA served as TRB template. TRB rearrangements were amplified by multiplex PCR with BIOMED2 TRB-A/B primers. MiXCR was run by TCRdb on the multiplex PCR reads, yielding one entry per CDR3 protein. The sample shows about 13,000 distinct CDR3 sequences, 25% of them seen only once. About this clonotype: Its antigen is still unknown.

Germline values: CDR1 DFQATT, CDR2 SNEGSKA (reference sequence). V was cut by 6 bases and J by 3 bases, with 17 bases left in between. CDR3 length: 15 amino acids. The sample consisted of blood. The TCR comes from a human donor who had recovered from COVID-19. The chain employs TRBV20-1 and TRBJ2-2; D is uncertain. The CDR3 protein is CSAQDLLAYTGELFF. Written as DNA, the CDR3 is TGCAGTGCCCAAGATTTGCTGGCTTACACCGGGGAGCTGTTTTTT.